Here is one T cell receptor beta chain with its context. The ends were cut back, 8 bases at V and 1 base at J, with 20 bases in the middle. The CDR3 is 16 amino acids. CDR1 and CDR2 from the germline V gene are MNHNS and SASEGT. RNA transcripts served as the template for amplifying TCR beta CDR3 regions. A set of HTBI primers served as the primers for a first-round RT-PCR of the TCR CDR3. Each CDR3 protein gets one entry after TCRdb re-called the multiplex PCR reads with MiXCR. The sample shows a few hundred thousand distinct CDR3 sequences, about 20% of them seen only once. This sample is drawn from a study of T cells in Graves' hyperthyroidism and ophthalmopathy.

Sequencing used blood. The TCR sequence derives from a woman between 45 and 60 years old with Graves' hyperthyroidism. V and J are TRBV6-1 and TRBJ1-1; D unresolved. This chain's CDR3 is CASSPRGQWGNTEAFF. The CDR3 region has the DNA TGTGCCAGCTCCCCTAGAGGCCAGTGGGGGAACACTGAAGCTTTCTTT.